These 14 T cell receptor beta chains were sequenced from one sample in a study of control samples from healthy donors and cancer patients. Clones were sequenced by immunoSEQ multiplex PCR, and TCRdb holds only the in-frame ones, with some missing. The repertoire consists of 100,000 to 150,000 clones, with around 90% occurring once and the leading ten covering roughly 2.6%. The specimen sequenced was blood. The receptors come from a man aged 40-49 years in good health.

CDR3: CASSPPGGGRVSPLHF. In DNA, the CDR3 is TGTGCCAGCAGCCCGCCAGGTGGAGGGAGGGTTTCACCCCTCCACTTT. The V call is TRBV3-1 (or the pseudogene TRBV3-2), the J call TRBJ1-6, with D hard to call. Trimming cost V 4 bases and J 9 bases, with 19 bases left between them. Germline V gene sequence: CDR1 LGHDT, CDR2 YNNKEL (reference sequence). The CDR3 is 16 amino acids.

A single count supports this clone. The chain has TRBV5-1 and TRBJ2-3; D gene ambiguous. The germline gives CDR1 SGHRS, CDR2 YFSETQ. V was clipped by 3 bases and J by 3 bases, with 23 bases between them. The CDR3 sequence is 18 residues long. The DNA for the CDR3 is TGCGCCAGCAGCTCCTACCCTCCCCCAGTCAGACCGACAGATACGCAGTATTTT. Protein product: CASSSYPPPVRPTDTQYF.

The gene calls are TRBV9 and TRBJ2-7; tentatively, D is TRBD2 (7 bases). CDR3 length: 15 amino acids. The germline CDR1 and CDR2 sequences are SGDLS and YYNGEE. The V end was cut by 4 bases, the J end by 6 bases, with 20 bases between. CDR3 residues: CASSPQGGPRFEQYF. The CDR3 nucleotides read TGTGCCAGCAGCCCACAGGGAGGGCCGCGTTTCGAGCAGTACTTC.

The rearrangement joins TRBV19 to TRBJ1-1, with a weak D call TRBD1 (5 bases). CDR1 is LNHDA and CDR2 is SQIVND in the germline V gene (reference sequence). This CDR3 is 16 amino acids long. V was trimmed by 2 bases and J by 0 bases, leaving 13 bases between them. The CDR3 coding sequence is TGTGCCAGTAGTATAATTCATGGGGGGATGAACACTGAAGCTTTCTTT. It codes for CASSIIHGGMNTEAFF.

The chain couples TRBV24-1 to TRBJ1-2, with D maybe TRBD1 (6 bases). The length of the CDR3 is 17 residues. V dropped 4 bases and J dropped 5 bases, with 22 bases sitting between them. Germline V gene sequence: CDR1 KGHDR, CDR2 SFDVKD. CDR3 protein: CATSDVGGEGEGYGYTF. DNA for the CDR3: TGTGCCACCAGTGACGTAGGAGGTGAGGGGGAAGGGTATGGCTACACCTTC.

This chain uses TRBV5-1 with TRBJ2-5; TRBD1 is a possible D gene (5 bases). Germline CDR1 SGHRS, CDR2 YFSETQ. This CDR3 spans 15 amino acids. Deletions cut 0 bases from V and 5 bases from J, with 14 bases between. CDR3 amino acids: CASSLEGQGWETQYF. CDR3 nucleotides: TGCGCCAGCAGCTTGGAGGGGCAGGGATGGGAGACCCAGTACTTC.

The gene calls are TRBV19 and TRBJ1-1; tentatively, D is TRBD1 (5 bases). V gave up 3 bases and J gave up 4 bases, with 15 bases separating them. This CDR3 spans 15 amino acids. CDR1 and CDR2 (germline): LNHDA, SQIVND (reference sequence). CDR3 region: CASSIQGGLSTEAFF. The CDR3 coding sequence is TGTGCCAGTAGTATCCAGGGAGGCCTGAGCACTGAAGCTTTCTTT.

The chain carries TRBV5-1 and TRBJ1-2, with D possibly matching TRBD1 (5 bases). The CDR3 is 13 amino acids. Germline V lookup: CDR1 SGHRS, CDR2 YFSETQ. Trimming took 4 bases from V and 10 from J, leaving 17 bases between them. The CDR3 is CASSSGQGLYYTF. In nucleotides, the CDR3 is TGCGCCAGCAGCAGTGGGCAGGGACTATACTACACCTTC.

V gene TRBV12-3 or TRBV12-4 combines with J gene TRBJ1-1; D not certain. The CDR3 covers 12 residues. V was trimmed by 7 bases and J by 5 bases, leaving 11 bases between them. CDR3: CASTLGWTEAFF. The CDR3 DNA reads TGTGCCAGCACCCTGGGGTGGACTGAAGCTTTCTTT.

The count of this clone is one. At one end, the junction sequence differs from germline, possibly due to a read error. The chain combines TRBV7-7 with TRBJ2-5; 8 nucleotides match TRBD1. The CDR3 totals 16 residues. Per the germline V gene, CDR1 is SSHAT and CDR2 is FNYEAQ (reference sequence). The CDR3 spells CASSDLGQGITETQYF. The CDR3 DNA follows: TGTGCTAGCAGCGACCTCGGACAGGGAATAACAGAGACCCAGTACTTC.

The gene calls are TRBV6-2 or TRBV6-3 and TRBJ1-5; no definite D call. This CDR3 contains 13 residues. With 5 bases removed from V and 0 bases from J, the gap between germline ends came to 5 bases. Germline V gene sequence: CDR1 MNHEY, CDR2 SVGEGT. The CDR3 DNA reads TGTGCCAGCAGTCCCAGTAGCAATCAGCCCCAGCATTTT. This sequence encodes CASSPSSNQPQHF.

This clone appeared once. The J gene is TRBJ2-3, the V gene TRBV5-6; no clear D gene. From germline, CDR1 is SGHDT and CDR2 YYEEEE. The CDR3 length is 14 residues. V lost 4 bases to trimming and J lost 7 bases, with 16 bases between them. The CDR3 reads CASSTVGYLYTQYF. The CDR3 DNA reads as TGTGCCAGCAGCACAGTTGGCTATTTGTATACGCAGTATTTT. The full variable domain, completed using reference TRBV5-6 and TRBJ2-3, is DAGVTQSPTHLIKTRGQQVTLRCSPKSGHDTVSWYQQALGQGPQFIFQYYEEEERQRGNFPDRFSGHQFPNYSSELNVNALLLGDSALYLCASSTVGYLYTQYFGPGTRLTVL.

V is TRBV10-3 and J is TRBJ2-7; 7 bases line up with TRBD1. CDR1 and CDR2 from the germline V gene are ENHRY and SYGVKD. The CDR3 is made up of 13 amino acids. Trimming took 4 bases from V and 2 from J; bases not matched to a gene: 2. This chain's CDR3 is CAISGGQAYEQYF. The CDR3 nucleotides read TGTGCCATCAGTGGAGGACAGGCCTACGAGCAGTACTTC.

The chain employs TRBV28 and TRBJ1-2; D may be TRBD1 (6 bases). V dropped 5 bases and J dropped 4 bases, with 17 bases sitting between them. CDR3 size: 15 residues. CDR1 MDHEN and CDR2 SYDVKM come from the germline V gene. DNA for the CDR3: TGTGCCAGCAGTCCACCCCAGGGGATCAGCTATGGCTACACCTTC. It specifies CASSPPQGISYGYTF.